These T cell receptor beta chains were read from a single sample in a study of cytomegalovirus exposure and HLA in healthy donors. Sequenced by immunoSEQ multiplex PCR; TCRdb stores in-frame clones only, minus some. The data contain about 120,000 clones, 83% of them seen just once; the ten biggest clones take up about 3.5%. Sequencing was carried out using PBMCs. The source is a woman aged 40 to 49 in good health and CMV-seropositive. Both conserved end residues are part of each CDR3. The order of the fields is clone size, J gene, D gene, V gene, CDR3 protein, CDR3 DNA. D genes are given only for firm matches. For some rows the clone size is stated as once, few or many, or as a class when expanded; others skip it.

>NA|TRBJ2-2|NA|TRBV13
CASSLGRTATGELFF
TGTGCCAGCAGCCTAGGGCGGACTGCCACCGGGGAGCTGTTTTTT
>NA|TRBJ2-3|NA|TRBV28
CASSPSGLTHGHTDTQYF
TGTGCCAGCAGTCCCTCCGGGCTTACCCACGGACACACAGATACGCAGTATTTT
>NA|TRBJ1-2|NA|TRBV4-1
CASSVVPTDSKYGYTF
TGCGCCAGCAGCGTGGTTCCGACAGACTCCAAATATGGCTACACCTTC
>NA|TRBJ2-1|TRBD2|TRBV9
CASSPRTSGSNEQFF
TGTGCCAGCAGCCCGCGGACTAGCGGGAGCAATGAGCAGTTCTTC
>NA|TRBJ1-3|NA|TRBV5-1
CASSLTGTGNTIYF
TGCGCCAGCAGCTTGACAGGGACTGGAAACACCATATATTTT
>NA|TRBJ1-2|TRBD1|TRBV30
CAWWLTGGPGYTF
TGTGCCTGGTGGTTGACAGGGGGTCCTGGCTACACCTTC
>NA|TRBJ2-2|NA|TRBV27
CASSVREHGELFF
TGTGCCAGCAGTGTTCGGGAGCACGGGGAGCTGTTTTTT
>once|TRBJ1-2|NA|TRBV10-3
CAISEQPEGDRNGYTF
TGTGCCATCAGTGAGCAGCCAGAAGGGGATCGGAATGGCTACACCTTC
>NA|TRBJ1-5|NA|TRBV19
CASSVLVSNQPQHF
TGTGCCAGTAGTGTACTGGTCAGCAATCAGCCCCAGCATTTT
>NA|TRBJ1-4|NA|TRBV27
CASSLRSGGAREKLFF
TGTGCCAGCAGTCTACGGAGTGGGGGGGCCCGCGAAAAACTGTTTTTT
>once|TRBJ2-1|TRBD2|TRBV6-6
CASSYLAGNYNEQFF
TGTGCCAGCAGTTACCTAGCGGGAAATTACAATGAGCAGTTCTTC
>once|TRBJ2-5|TRBD2|TRBV5-1
CASSRGLAGGGDQETQYF
TGCGCCAGCAGCCGTGGACTAGCGGGGGGAGGGGACCAAGAGACCCAGTACTTC
>NA|TRBJ2-7|TRBD2|TRBV9
CASSVAGDSGSEQYF
TGTGCCAGCAGCGTAGCGGGGGATAGCGGGAGCGAGCAGTACTTC
>few|TRBJ1-1|NA|TRBV25-1
CASSELSGNTEAFF
TGTGCCAGCAGTGAATTAAGCGGGAACACTGAAGCTTTCTTT
>once|TRBJ2-7|NA|TRBV4-2
CASSQASYEQYF
TGTGCCAGCAGCCAAGCGTCCTACGAGCAGTACTTC
>NA|TRBJ1-4|NA|TRBV4-1
CASSRLGGTNEKLFF
TGCGCCAGCAGCCGCCTGGGGGGGACTAATGAAAAACTGTTTTTT
>NA|TRBJ1-2|NA|TRBV12-2
CASRLARRQGGIYGYTF
TGTGCAAGTCGCTTAGCTCGCAGACAGGGGGGGATCTATGGCTACACCTTC
>once|TRBJ2-3|TRBD2|TRBV6-5
CASSYSGRAGVTQYF
TGTGCCAGCAGTTATAGCGGGAGGGCCGGGGTTACGCAGTATTTT
>NA|TRBJ2-7|TRBD2|TRBV30
CAWMVAGSYEQYF
TGTGCCTGGATGGTAGCGGGAAGCTACGAGCAGTACTTC
>NA|TRBJ2-1|TRBD2|TRBV19
CASSYGLAVNEQFF
TGTGCCAGTAGTTATGGACTAGCGGTTAATGAGCAGTTCTTC
>NA|TRBJ2-3|TRBD1|TRBV27
CASSPLGTGLADTQYF
TGTGCCAGCAGTCCCCTTGGGACAGGGCTTGCAGATACGCAGTATTTT
>NA|TRBJ1-2|NA|TRBV9
CASSATGQHYGYTF
TGTGCCAGCAGCGCTACAGGACAGCACTATGGCTACACCTTC
>few|TRBJ2-7|TRBD2|TRBV27
CASSPRSSGWDEQYF
TGTGCCAGCAGTCCCCGTTCTAGCGGTTGGGACGAGCAGTACTTC
>NA|TRBJ2-7|TRBD2|TRBV5-1
CASSPAGGTLGEQYF
TGCGCCAGCAGCCCCGCGGGAGGGACCCTCGGCGAGCAGTACTTC
>NA|TRBJ1-5|NA|TRBV19
CASSIPGGAGQPQHF
TGTGCCAGTAGTATCCCGGGGGGGGCAGGTCAGCCCCAGCATTTT
>once|TRBJ1-2|NA|TRBV27
CAVGREGGYTF
TGTGCCGTCGGCAGGGAGGGTGGCTACACCTTC